This T cell receptor (beta chain) came from a study of spatial heterogeneity in lung cancer. Noted time point: sample taken at primary tumor resection. Donation came from around 72 patients with untreated early-stage non-small cell lung cancer. Sequencing covered unsorted whole RNA taken from tumor, nontumor lung or frozen PBMC. Study-wide results and caveats: Intratumoral expanded alpha and beta TCR counts were found to track tumor mutation counts.

V shed 4 bases, J shed 1 base, and the junction held 16 bases outside the gene matches. The length of the CDR3 is 19 residues. Germline values: CDR1 MDHEN, CDR2 SYDVKM. As regards this clonotype: Its antigen is still unknown.

TCRdb re-analysed the 5' RACE reads in MiXCR, keeping a single row per CDR3 protein. The table has around 7,400 distinct CDR3 sequences, roughly 6.5% seen once. The chain carries TRBV28 and TRBJ2-5; 9 bases are a match to TRBD2. This sample comprised lung tumor tissue, obtained at surgery. The sequence derives from a male donor with early-stage non-small cell lung cancer. The CDR3 sequence: CASSSSSGTSRTIQETQYF. In DNA form, the CDR3 reads TGTGCCAGCAGTTCTTCCTCCGGGACTAGCCGTACAATCCAAGAGACCCAGTACTTC.